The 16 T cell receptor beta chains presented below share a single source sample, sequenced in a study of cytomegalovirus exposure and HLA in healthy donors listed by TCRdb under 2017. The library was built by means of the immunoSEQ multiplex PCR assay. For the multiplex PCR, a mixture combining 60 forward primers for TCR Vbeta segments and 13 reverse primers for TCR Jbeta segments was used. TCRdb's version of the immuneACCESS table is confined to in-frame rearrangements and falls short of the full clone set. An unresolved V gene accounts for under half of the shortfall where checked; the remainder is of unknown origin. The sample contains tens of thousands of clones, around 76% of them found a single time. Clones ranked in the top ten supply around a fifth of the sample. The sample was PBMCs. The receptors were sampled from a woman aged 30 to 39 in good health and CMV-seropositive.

CDR3 DNA: TGCGCCAGCAGTGAACAACCAAACACCGGGGAGCTGTTTTTT. Amino acid sequence: CASSEQPNTGELFF. This rearrangement joins TRBV10-1 to TRBJ2-2; D is unresolved. Trimming stripped 3 bases from V and 2 bases from J, with 7 bases between. The V gene's germline CDR1 is WNHNN and CDR2 SYGVQD (reference sequence). This CDR3 has 14 amino acids.

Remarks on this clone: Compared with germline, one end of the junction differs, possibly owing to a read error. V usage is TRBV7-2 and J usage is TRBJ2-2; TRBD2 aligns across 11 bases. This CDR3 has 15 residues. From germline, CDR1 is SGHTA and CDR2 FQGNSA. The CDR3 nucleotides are TGTGCCAGCAGCCTAGCGGGAGGGAACACCGGGGAGCTGTTTTTT. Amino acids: CASSLAGGNTGELFF.

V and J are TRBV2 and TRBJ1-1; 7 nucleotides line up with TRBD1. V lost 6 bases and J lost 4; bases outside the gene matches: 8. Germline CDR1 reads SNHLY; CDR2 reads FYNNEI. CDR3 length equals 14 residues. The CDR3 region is CASRAGGRSTEAFF. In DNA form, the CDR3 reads TGTGCCAGCAGGGCAGGGGGGAGGAGCACTGAAGCTTTCTTT.

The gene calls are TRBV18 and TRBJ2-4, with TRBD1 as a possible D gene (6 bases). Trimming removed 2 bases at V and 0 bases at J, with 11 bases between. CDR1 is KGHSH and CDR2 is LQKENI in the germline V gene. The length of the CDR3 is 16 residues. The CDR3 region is CASSPTQGLAKNIQYF. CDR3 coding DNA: TGTGCCAGCTCACCAACGCAGGGGCTAGCCAAAAACATTCAGTACTTC.

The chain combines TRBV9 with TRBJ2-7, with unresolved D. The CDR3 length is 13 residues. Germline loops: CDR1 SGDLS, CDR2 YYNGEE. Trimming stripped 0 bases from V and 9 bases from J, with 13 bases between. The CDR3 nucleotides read TGTGCCAGCAGCGTAGGTACAAACCGCGGGCAGTACTTC. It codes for CASSVGTNRGQYF. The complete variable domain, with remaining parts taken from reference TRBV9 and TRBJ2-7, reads DSGVTQTPKHLITATGQRVTLRCSPRSGDLSVYWYQQSLDQGLQFLIQYYNGEERAKGNILERFSAQQFPDLHSELNLSSLELGDSALYFCASSVGTNRGQYFGPGTRLTVT.

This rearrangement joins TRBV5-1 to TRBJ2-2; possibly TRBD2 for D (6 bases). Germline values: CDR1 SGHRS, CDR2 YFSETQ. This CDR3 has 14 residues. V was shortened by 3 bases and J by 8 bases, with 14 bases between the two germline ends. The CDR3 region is CASSSYQSGGELFF. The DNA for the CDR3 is TGCGCCAGCAGCTCCTACCAAAGCGGGGGGGAGCTGTTTTTT.

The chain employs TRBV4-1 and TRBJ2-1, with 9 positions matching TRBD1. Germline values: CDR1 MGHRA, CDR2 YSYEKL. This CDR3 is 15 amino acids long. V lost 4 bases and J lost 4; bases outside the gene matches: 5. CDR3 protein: CASSPPGQGYNEQFF. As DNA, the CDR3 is TGCGCCAGCAGCCCACCGGGACAGGGTTACAATGAGCAGTTCTTC.

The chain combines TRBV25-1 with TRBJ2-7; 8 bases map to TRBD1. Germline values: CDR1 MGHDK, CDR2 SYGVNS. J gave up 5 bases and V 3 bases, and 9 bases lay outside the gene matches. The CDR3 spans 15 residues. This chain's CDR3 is CASSEFLGQVHEQYF. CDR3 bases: TGTGCCAGCAGTGAGTTTTTGGGACAGGTCCACGAGCAGTACTTC.

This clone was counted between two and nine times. The chain's CDR3 is CAISGGLEKGYGYTF. The CDR3 region has the DNA TGTGCCATCAGTGGGGGACTTGAGAAGGGGTATGGCTACACCTTC. The chain employs TRBV10-3 and TRBJ1-2; weak D call: TRBD1 (5 bases). The germline V gene encodes CDR1 ENHRY and CDR2 SYGVKD. CDR3 size: 15 residues. Trimming removed 4 bases at V and 5 bases at J, with 17 bases between.

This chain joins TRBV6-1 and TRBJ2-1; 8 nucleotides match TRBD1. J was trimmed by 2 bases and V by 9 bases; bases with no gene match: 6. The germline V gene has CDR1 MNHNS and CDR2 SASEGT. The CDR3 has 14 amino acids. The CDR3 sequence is CASCRGQAYNEQFF. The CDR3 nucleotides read TGTGCCAGTTGTAGGGGACAGGCCTACAATGAGCAGTTCTTC.

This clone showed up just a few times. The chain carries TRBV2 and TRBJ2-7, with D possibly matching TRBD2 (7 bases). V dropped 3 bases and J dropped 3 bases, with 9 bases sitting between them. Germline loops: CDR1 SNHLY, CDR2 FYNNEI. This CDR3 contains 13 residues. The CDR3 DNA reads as TGTGCCAGCAGTGAGGGGGGGCACTACGAGCAGTACTTC. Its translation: CASSEGGHYEQYF.

CDR3 bases: TGTGCCACGGGGCTGGCGGGATGGGCAGATACGCAGTATTTT. It encodes CATGLAGWADTQYF. The rearrangement joins TRBV10-3 to TRBJ2-3; D perhaps matches TRBD2 (6 bases). Germline V lookup: CDR1 ENHRY, CDR2 SYGVKD. V lost 10 bases to trimming and J lost 4 bases, with 18 bases between them. CDR3 length equals 14 residues.

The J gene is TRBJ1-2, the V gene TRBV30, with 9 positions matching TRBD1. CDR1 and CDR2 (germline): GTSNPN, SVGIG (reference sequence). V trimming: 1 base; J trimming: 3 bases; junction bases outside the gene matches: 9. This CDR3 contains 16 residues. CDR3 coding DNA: TGTGCCTGGAGTGCGACCGGGACAGGGCGATACTATGGCTACACCTTC. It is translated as CAWSATGTGRYYGYTF.

The CDR3 sequence: CASSQVWVGPEAFF. CDR3 sequence (DNA): TGTGCCAGCAGCCAAGTCTGGGTTGGGCCTGAAGCTTTCTTT. The gene calls are TRBV4-2 and TRBJ1-1; D ambiguous. The length of the CDR3 is 14 residues. V was pared by 1 base and J by 6 bases, with 12 bases between. The germline CDR1 and CDR2 sequences are LGHNA and YNFKEQ.

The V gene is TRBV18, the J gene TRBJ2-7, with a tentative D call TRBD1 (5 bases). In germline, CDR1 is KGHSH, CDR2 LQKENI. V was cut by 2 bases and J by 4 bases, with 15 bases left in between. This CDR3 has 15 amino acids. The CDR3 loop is CASSPRQLRDYEQYF. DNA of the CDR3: TGTGCCAGCTCACCAAGACAGCTAAGGGATTACGAGCAGTACTTC.

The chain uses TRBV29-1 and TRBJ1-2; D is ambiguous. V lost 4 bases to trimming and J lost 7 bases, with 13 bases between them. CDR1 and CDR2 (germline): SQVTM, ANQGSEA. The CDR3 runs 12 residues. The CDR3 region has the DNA TGCAGCGTTGTATCGACTTCTCTTGGCTACACCTTC. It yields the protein CSVVSTSLGYTF.